Sequencing of this T cell receptor (beta chain) was carried out in a study of cytomegalovirus exposure and HLA in healthy donors. This clone was counted between two and nine times. The antigen is not known. PCR was performed using 60 Vbeta and 13 Jbeta primers. Assay: immunoSEQ multiplex PCR; the TCRdb copy retains only in-frame clones and omits some. The sample shows about 140,000 clones, approximately 84% of them seen only once. Findings of the study overall: In a later analysis, an Asian-associated ancestry cluster reportedly showed fewer N-insertions than the roughly 730-donor mean. Altogether, about 160 TCR beta chains were recorded as cytomegalovirus-associated.

V lost 0 bases and J lost 0, with 7 bases in between. This CDR3 spans 15 amino acids. Germline V lookup: CDR1 LNHDA, CDR2 SQIVND (reference sequence). The origin of this receptor is a woman aged 60-70 years in good health and CMV-seropositive. The specimen was PBMCs. The chain uses TRBV19 and TRBJ2-3; maybe TRBD2 (6 bases). In DNA, the CDR3 is TGTGCCAGTAGTATAGATAGCGGCAGCACAGATACGCAGTATTTT. This encodes CASSIDSGSTDTQYF.